The subject of this entry is one TCR beta chain. The antigen remains unidentified. There are 14 residues in the CDR3. Trimming at V came to 4 bases and at J to 3 bases, leaving 4 bases not matched to a gene. Germline values: CDR1 SGHDT, CDR2 YYEEEE. The primer mix had 60 Vbeta and 13 Jbeta primers. Generated by immunoSEQ multiplex PCR, the TCRdb table keeps only in-frame clones and is missing some. The data contain under 130,000 clones, 76% of them seen just once; the ten biggest clones take up under 13%. The sample is drawn from a study of cytomegalovirus exposure and HLA in healthy donors. General study results and limits: TCR beta V segments were, for the most part, productive about 87% or about 30% of the time in an earlier analysis. It was reported that the classifier diagnosed cytomegalovirus status with high specificity and sensitivity in both the original and validation cohorts.

This chain uses TRBV5-6 with TRBJ2-7, with 10 bases fitting TRBD1. This receptor was taken from a woman under 30 in good health and CMV-seropositive. Sequenced input: PBMCs. CDR3 in DNA: TGTGCCAGCAGCACCGGGACAGGGGTCTACGAGCAGTACTTC. Its protein product is CASSTGTGVYEQYF.